These 14 T cell receptor beta chains originate from one sample sequenced in a study of T-cell reconstitution after alpha-beta-depleted transplantation in children. During its preparation, the TCRbeta library received unique molecular identifiers. Each CDR3 protein gets one entry after TCRdb re-called the PCR reads with MiXCR. The sample holds a few hundred thousand distinct CDR3 sequences, roughly a tenth seen once. This specimen consisted of PBMCs from the stem cell graft donor, obtained from the stem cell graft. Every receptor here comes from a human donor who donated a stem cell graft to a child with acute myeloid leukemia.

There are a few counts of this clonotype. The V and J genes are TRBV12-3 or TRBV12-4 and TRBJ1-5; D is ambiguous. Trimming shortened V by 4 bases and J by 0 bases, and 13 bases separated the two germline ends. The CDR3 loop spans 16 amino acids. For the CDR3, the DNA is TGTGCCAGCAGTTCCCCCGGACGGAATAGCAATCAGCCCCAGCATTTT. Its translation: CASSSPGRNSNQPQHF.

The chain employs TRBV4-3 and TRBJ2-2; D possibly corresponds to TRBD2 (5 bases). Germline V gene sequence: CDR1 LGHNA, CDR2 YSLEER. Deletions cut 4 bases from V and 0 bases from J, with 24 bases between. The CDR3 contains 20 residues. CDR3 residues: CASSPRPLAAKDSNTGELFF. Here the CDR3 DNA reads TGCGCCAGCAGCCCCAGGCCGCTAGCAGCGAAAGACTCGAACACCGGGGAGCTGTTTTTT.

This clonotype was detected ten times or more. The chain employs TRBV20-1 and TRBJ1-1; possible D gene TRBD1, 5 bases. The germline V gene encodes CDR1 DFQATT and CDR2 SNEGSKA (reference sequence). The CDR3 sequence is 12 residues long. Trimming shortened V by 3 bases and J by 7 bases, and 12 bases separated the two germline ends. CDR3 DNA sequence: TGCAGTGCTAGGTCAGGGTACGGTGAAGCTTTCTTT. Residues: CSARSGYGEAFF.

This clonotype has ten or more counts. The chain links TRBV7-2 to TRBJ1-6; possibly TRBD1 for D (6 bases). V dropped 1 base and J dropped 9 bases, with 13 bases sitting between them. CDR1 is SGHTA, CDR2 FQGNSA, per germline. The CDR3 totals 15 residues. Here the CDR3 reads CASSLEGGQFSPLHF. CDR3 sequence (DNA): TGTGCCAGCAGCTTAGAGGGGGGGCAGTTTTCACCCCTCCACTTT.

This clonotype was seen repeatedly, ten times or more. The CDR3 loop is CASSQGAGYNEQFF. CDR3 DNA sequence: TGTGCCAGCAGCCAGGGGGCGGGTTACAATGAGCAGTTCTTC. The chain carries TRBV3-1 and TRBJ2-1; tentative D call: TRBD1 (6 bases). The germline CDR1 and CDR2 sequences are LGHDT and YNNKEL (reference sequence). V was clipped by 3 bases and J by 4 bases, with 10 bases between them. CDR3 length: 14 residues.

This clonotype was counted many times. The chain carries TRBV20-1 and TRBJ2-6, with no clear D. Germline CDR1 is DFQATT and CDR2 is SNEGSKA (reference sequence). V was shortened by 5 bases and J by 0 bases, with 2 bases between the two germline ends. The CDR3 spans 12 residues. The CDR3 coding sequence is TGCAGTGCTGACTCTGGGGCCAACGTCCTGACTTTC. This translates into CSADSGANVLTF.

The chain employs TRBV5-1 and TRBJ2-7; D ambiguous. This CDR3 comprises 13 residues. Germline CDR1 SGHRS, CDR2 YFSETQ. The germline V and J ends were trimmed by 1 base and 3 bases, with 8 bases remaining between them. Here the CDR3 reads CASSLLGDYEQYF. CDR3 nucleotides: TGCGCCAGCAGCTTGTTAGGAGACTACGAGCAGTACTTC. Using reference TRBV5-1 and TRBJ2-7 for the parts outside the CDR3, the full variable domain is KAGVTQTPRYLIKTRGQQVTLSCSPISGHRSVSWYQQTPGQGLQFLFEYFSETQRNKGNFPGRFSGRQFSNSRSEMNVSTLELGDSALYLCASSLLGDYEQYFGPGTRLTVT.

This clonotype was seen more than once but under ten times. V and J are TRBV12-3 or TRBV12-4 and TRBJ2-7; 8 positions match TRBD2. The length of the CDR3 is 13 residues. With 6 bases clipped from V and 2 bases from J, the junction kept 3 bases outside the gene matches. The CDR3: CASSISGTYEQYF. The CDR3 DNA sequence: TGTGCCAGCAGCATTAGCGGGACCTACGAGCAGTACTTC.

The chain uses TRBV21-1 and TRBJ1-5. The end of the DNA fits TRBJ2-3 better, so the J call may be wrong. TRBV21-1 has pseudogene status. CDR3 length: 15 residues. The CDR3 sequence: CASSKGSLSNQPQYF. CDR3 nucleotides: TGTGCCAGCAGCAAAGGAAGTCTTAGCAATCAGCCCCAGTATTTT.

This clonotype came up a few times. The chain has TRBV6-1 and TRBJ2-6; D may match TRBD1 or TRBD2 (5 bases each). Germline assignment: CDR1 MNHNS and CDR2 SASEGT. This CDR3 region has 15 residues. Trimming stripped 8 bases from V and 0 bases from J, with 11 bases between. The CDR3 bases are TGTGCCAGCTGGCATGGGGGCTCTGGGGCCAACGTCCTGACTTTC. This codes for CASWHGGSGANVLTF.

This clonotype appeared a few times. In DNA, the CDR3 is TGTGCCAGCAGCCAAGGGTCCGCGAACAATGACTCACCCCTCCACTTT. Translating gives CASSQGSANNDSPLHF. This sequence joins TRBV4-2 and TRBJ1-6; D remains unclear. CDR3 size: 16 residues. The V end was cut by 1 base, the J end by 10 bases, with 17 bases between. The germline gives CDR1 LGHNA, CDR2 YNFKEQ.

This clonotype has a count of ten or more. The V gene is TRBV6-6, the J gene TRBJ2-7; maybe TRBD1 (5 bases). Germline lookup yields CDR1 MNHNY and CDR2 SVGAGI (reference sequence). Trimming pared 7 bases from V and 1 base from J, leaving 11 bases between. This CDR3 is 13 amino acids long. The DNA of the CDR3 is TGTGCCAGCAATTTCGACAGTTCCTACGAGCAGTACTTC. Its translation: CASNFDSSYEQYF.

The chain joins TRBV5-1 to TRBJ2-3; 7 bases map to TRBD2. The CDR3 is 14 amino acids. Germline V gene lookup returns CDR1 SGHRS and CDR2 YFSETQ. Losses at the gene ends were 4 bases for V and 2 bases for J; bases not matched to a gene: 4. The CDR3 protein is CASSRGDPTDTQYF. For the CDR3, the DNA is TGCGCCAGCAGCCGGGGGGACCCCACAGATACGCAGTATTTT.

This clonotype was counted a few times. The chain recombines TRBV7-6 with TRBJ2-3; 11 nucleotides align to TRBD2. The germline V gene has CDR1 SGHVS and CDR2 FNYEAQ. With V trimmed by 5 bases and J by 4 bases, 5 bases remained unmatched. The CDR3 is 15 amino acids. The CDR3 DNA sequence: TGTGCCAGCAGCGTTAGCGGGGGGGGCTCAGATACGCAGTATTTT. This encodes CASSVSGGGSDTQYF.